These 15 T cell receptor beta chains were all obtained from the same sample, sequenced in a study of T cell repertoires in cytomegalovirus infection. TCRdb fed the reads into MiXCR, producing one record per CDR3 protein. The sample consists of more than 250,000 distinct CDR3 sequences, around 15% of them appearing once. Material: PBMCs. Receptors originate from a human donor in good health (CMV status not recorded). Some clones in this sample may be carry-over from other donors' samples.

This clonotype was seen a handful of times. The V call is TRBV6-2 or TRBV6-3, the J call TRBJ2-7; TRBD2 might be the D (5 bases). This CDR3 region has 17 residues. CDR1 and CDR2 (germline): MNHEY, SVGEGT. Trimming cost V 3 bases and J 0 bases, with 18 bases left between them. CDR3: CASSYLSQSGLSYEQYF. CDR3 bases: TGTGCCAGCAGTTATCTCTCCCAGAGCGGACTCTCCTACGAGCAGTACTTC.

This clonotype was seen a few times. One end of the junction is discordant with germline, which a read error may explain. J is TRBJ2-1 and V is TRBV29-1, with 7 nucleotides matching TRBD2. CDR1 is SQVTM, CDR2 ANQGSEA, per germline. This CDR3 spans 14 amino acids. This chain's CDR3 is CSVEIVGGYSEQFF. Written as DNA, the CDR3 is TGCAGCGTTGAAATTGTGGGGGGGTACAGTGAGCAGTTCTTC.

The chain uses TRBV28 and TRBJ1-1; D gene uncertain. The V end lost 3 bases, the J end lost 3 bases, and 11 bases lay between the germline ends. Germline V gene sequence: CDR1 MDHEN, CDR2 SYDVKM. This CDR3 is built from 14 residues. Here the CDR3 DNA reads TGTGCCAGCAGTTTCCAACTAGGTTACACTGAAGCTTTCTTT. Translating it yields CASSFQLGYTEAFF. Full variable domain (missing parts from reference TRBV28 and TRBJ1-1): DVKVTQSSRYLVKRTGEKVFLECVQDMDHENMFWYRQDPGLGLRLIYFSYDVKMKEKGDIPEGYSVSREKKERFSLILESASTNQTSMYLCASSFQLGYTEAFFGQGTRLTVV.

The chain's CDR3 is CASSLRLGRANTGELFF. CDR3 nucleotides: TGTGCCAGCAGCTTACGTCTGGGACGCGCGAACACCGGGGAGCTGTTTTTT. J is TRBJ2-2 and V is TRBV7-3; D may correspond to TRBD1 or TRBD2 (5 bases each). Germline values: CDR1 SGHTA, CDR2 FQGTGA. This CDR3 has 17 amino acids. Between the trimmed V and J ends, which lost 2 bases and 0 bases, there was a span of 13 bases.

V usage is TRBV10-3 and J usage is TRBJ2-5; possible D gene TRBD1, 6 bases. V lost 4 bases to trimming and J lost 3 bases, with 15 bases between them. CDR1 is ENHRY and CDR2 is SYGVKD in the germline V gene. The CDR3 length is 15 residues. The CDR3 protein is CAISVSRGLEETQYF. The CDR3 region has the DNA TGTGCCATCAGTGTTTCCAGGGGATTAGAAGAGACCCAGTACTTC.

This clonotype has at least ten counts. The rearrangement links TRBV7-8 to TRBJ2-1, with TRBD2 identical over 7 bases. The germline CDR1 and CDR2 sequences are SGHVS and FQNEAQ. The CDR3 is 16 amino acids. With 6 bases clipped from V and 9 bases from J, the junction kept 17 bases outside the gene matches. The CDR3 spells CASSSTGTNSGAEQFF. DNA for the CDR3: TGTGCCAGCAGTTCTACCGGGACTAACAGCGGTGCTGAGCAGTTCTTC.

The chain recombines TRBV7-8 with TRBJ1-4; D not resolved. V shed 1 base and J shed 8 bases, with 14 bases lying between them. Germline CDR1 is SGHVS and CDR2 is FQNEAQ. This CDR3 has 15 residues. CDR3 sequence reads: CASSLEAGIGEKLFF. The CDR3 DNA follows: TGTGCCAGCAGCTTAGAGGCCGGTATAGGAGAAAAACTGTTTTTT.

This clonotype was observed at least ten times. This chain links TRBV7-2 with TRBJ2-3, with TRBD1 matching 7 bases. This CDR3 has 15 residues. Germline-derived CDR1 and CDR2 are SGHTA and FQGNSA. Trimming removed 5 bases from V and 2 bases from J; junction bases left unmatched: 7. The CDR3 loop reads CASSRRDSITDTQYF. The CDR3 bases are TGTGCCAGCAGCAGACGGGACAGCATCACAGATACGCAGTATTTT.

This clonotype qualifies as medium-sized. V is TRBV7-2 and J is TRBJ1-2; tentatively, D is TRBD1 (5 bases). This CDR3 contains 15 residues. Germline CDR1 reads SGHTA; CDR2 reads FQGNSA. V was cut by 1 base and J by 3 bases, with 12 bases left in between. The CDR3 loop reads CASSLDAGQDYGYTF. The CDR3 coding sequence is TGTGCCAGCAGCTTAGATGCGGGGCAAGACTATGGCTACACCTTC.

This clonotype occurred many times. The chain recombines TRBV7-2 with TRBJ2-5; the D gene could be TRBD1 or TRBD2 (6 bases each). Germline V gene lookup returns CDR1 SGHTA and CDR2 FQGNSA. V was pared by 5 bases and J by 4 bases, with 8 bases between. The CDR3 runs to 12 residues. The CDR3 DNA reads TGTGCCAGCAGCGAGGGGGGAGAGACCCAGTACTTC. Protein: CASSEGGETQYF.

The chain is built from TRBV20-1 and TRBJ2-2, with D tentatively TRBD1 or TRBD2 (5 bases each). The ends were cut back, 0 bases at V and 3 bases at J, with 20 bases in the middle. The CDR3 loop spans 18 amino acids. Germline CDR1 reads DFQATT; CDR2 reads SNEGSKA (reference sequence). CDR3 nucleotides: TGCAGTGCTAGAGATTACAGCATGAGGGGACGGGACACCGGGGAGCTGTTTTTT. This codes for CSARDYSMRGRDTGELFF.

This clonotype was seen many times. The CDR3 sequence is CASSPTTGSSYNEQFF. The CDR3 DNA reads TGTGCCAGCAGCCCCACAACGGGAAGCTCCTACAATGAGCAGTTCTTC. The rearrangement links TRBV7-9 to TRBJ2-1; D may be TRBD2 (5 bases). V dropped 5 bases and J dropped 0 bases, with 14 bases sitting between them. Germline lookup yields CDR1 SEHNR and CDR2 FQNEAQ (reference sequence). The CDR3 is 16 amino acids.

This clonotype has at least ten counts. This chain connects TRBV12-3 or TRBV12-4 to TRBJ1-2, with D perhaps TRBD1 (5 bases). This CDR3 contains 12 residues. V dropped 7 bases and J dropped 2 bases, with 8 bases sitting between them. The DNA of the CDR3 is TGTGCCAGCAACGGGGACAACTATGGCTACACCTTC. Its protein is CASNGDNYGYTF.

Ten or more counts support this clonotype. The chain links TRBV20-1 to TRBJ2-3, with D perhaps matching TRBD2 (7 bases). The CDR3 has 15 amino acids. CDR1 is DFQATT, CDR2 SNEGSKA, per germline (reference sequence). V lost 5 bases and J lost 2, with 17 bases in between. As DNA, the CDR3 is TGCAGTGCTGGGGGCGGCGGGGGAAACACAGATACGCAGTATTTT. Translating gives CSAGGGGGNTDTQYF.

This clonotype was counted a few times. Here the CDR3 DNA reads TGCGCCAGCAGTCTTAACCTGGGGAACTATGGCTACACCTTC. It encodes CASSLNLGNYGYTF. This chain joins TRBV23-1 and TRBJ1-2; D is unresolved. TRBV23-1 carries the ORF label, with uncertain function. There are 14 residues in the CDR3. The germline V and J ends were trimmed by 4 bases and 2 bases, with 11 bases remaining between them.